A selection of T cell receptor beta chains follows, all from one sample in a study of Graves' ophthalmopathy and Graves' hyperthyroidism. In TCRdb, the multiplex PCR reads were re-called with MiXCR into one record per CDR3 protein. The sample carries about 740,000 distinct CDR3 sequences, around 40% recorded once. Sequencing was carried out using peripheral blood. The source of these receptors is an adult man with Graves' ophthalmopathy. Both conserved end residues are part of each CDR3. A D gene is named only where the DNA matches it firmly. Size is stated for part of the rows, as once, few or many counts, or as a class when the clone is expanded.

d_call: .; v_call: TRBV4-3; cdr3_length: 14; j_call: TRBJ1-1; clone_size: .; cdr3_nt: TGCGCCAGCAGCCAGCTGAGGGGAAACACTGAAGCTTTCTTT; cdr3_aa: CASSQLRGNTEAFF
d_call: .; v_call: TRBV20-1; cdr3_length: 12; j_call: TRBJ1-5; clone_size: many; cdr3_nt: TGCAGTGCTTCGGACGGCAATCAGCCCCAGCATTTT; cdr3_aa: CSASDGNQPQHF
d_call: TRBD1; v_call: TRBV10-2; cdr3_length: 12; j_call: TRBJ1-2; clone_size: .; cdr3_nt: TGCGCCAGCAGTGCCGGGACAGCGGGCTACACCTTC; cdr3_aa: CASSAGTAGYTF
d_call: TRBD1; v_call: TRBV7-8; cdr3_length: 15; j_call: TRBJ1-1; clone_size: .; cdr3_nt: TGTGCCAGCAGCTTATCGACAGGGTCTGGCACTGAAGCTTTCTTT; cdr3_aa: CASSLSTGSGTEAFF
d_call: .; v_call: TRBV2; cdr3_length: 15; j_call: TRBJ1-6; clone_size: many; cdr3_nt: TGTGCCAGCAGGGAACAGGTCTCCTATAATTCACCCCTCCACTTT; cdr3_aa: CASREQVSYNSPLHF
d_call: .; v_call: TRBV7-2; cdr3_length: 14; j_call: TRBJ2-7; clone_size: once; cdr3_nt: TGTGCCAGCAGCCAAGCCCCAGTGAGCTACGAGCAGTACTTC; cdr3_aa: CASSQAPVSYEQYF
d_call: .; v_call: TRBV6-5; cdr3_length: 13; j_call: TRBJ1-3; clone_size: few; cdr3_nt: TGTGCCTACGGGGCCGACTCTGGAAACACCATATATTTT; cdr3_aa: CAYGADSGNTIYF
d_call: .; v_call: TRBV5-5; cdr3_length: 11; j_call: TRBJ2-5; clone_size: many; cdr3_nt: TGTGCCAGCAGCTGGACAGAGACCCAGTACTTC; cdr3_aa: CASSWTETQYF
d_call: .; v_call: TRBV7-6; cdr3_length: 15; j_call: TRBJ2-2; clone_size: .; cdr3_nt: TGTGCCAGCCGTCATACAAATGCGAACACCGGGGAGCTGTTTTTT; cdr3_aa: CASRHTNANTGELFF
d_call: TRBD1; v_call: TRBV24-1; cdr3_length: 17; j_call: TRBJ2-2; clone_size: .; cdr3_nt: TGTGCCACCAGTGATTTGCCAGGACAGGGGGACGCCGGGGAGCTGTTTTTT; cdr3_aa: CATSDLPGQGDAGELFF
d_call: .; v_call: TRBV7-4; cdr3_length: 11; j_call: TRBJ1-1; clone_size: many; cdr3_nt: TGTGCCAGCATCCGATCGGGGGTGATTTTCTTT; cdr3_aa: CASIRSGVIFF
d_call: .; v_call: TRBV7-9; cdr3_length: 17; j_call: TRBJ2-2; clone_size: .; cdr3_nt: TGTGCCAGCAGCTTAGGGCTACAGGTAGCGAACACCGGGGAGCTGTTTTTT; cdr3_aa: CASSLGLQVANTGELFF
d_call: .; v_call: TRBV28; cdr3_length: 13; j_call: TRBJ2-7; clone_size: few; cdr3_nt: TGTGCCACTCACTCTGGATCTTCCTACGAGCAGTACTTC; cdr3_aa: CATHSGSSYEQYF
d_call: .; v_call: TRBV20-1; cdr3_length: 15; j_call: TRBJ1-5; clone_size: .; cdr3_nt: TGCAGTGCTAGAGATGCAGGTCCTCAAAATCAGCCCCAGCATTTT; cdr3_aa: CSARDAGPQNQPQHF
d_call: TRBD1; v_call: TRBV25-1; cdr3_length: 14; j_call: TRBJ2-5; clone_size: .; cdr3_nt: TGTGCCAGCAGTGCCTTACAGGGGGCCGAGCCCCAGTACTTC; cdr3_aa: CASSALQGAEPQYF
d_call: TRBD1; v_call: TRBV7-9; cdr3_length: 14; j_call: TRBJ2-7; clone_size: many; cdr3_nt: TGTGCCAGCAGCTTCACAGGGGGCATATACGAGCAGTACTTC; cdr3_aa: CASSFTGGIYEQYF
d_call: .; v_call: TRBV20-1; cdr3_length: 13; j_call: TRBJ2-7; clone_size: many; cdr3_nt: TGCAGTGCTAGACAGGGTTCTAACGACGAGCAGTACTTC; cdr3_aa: CSARQGSNDEQYF
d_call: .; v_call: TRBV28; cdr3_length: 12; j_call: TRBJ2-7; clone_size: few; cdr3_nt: TGTGCCAGCCTCCGGAACCCTCGCGAGCAGTACTTC; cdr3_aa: CASLRNPREQYF
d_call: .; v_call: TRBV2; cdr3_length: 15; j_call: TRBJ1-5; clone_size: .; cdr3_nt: TGTGCCTGGAGTGCCGGGACCGAGGGCACTGGGCCCCAGCATTTT; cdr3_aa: CAWSAGTEGTGPQHF
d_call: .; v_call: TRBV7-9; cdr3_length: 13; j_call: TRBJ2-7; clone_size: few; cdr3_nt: TGTGCCAGCAGCCCAAGAGGGGGTGGCGAGCAGTACTTC; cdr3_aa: CASSPRGGGEQYF
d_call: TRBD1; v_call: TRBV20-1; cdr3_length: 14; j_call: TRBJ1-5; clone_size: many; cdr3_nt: TGCAGTGCTAGTTCGACAGGGCGCAATCAGCCCCAGCATTTT; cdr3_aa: CSASSTGRNQPQHF
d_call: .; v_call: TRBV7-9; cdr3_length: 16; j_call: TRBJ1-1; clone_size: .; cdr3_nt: TGTGCCAGCAGCTTTGGACCACAGAGTCTGAACACTGGAGCTTTCTTT; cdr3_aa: CASSFGPQSLNTGAFF
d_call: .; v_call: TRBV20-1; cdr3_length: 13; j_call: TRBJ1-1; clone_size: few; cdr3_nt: TGCAGTGCTAGAGAGGGGGGAGGAACTGAAGCTTTCTTT; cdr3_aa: CSAREGGGTEAFF
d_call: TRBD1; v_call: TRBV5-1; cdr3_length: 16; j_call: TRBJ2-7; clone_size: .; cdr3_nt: TGCGCCAGCAGCTTGCGGGGGACAGGGGTGAGCTACGAGCAGTACTTC; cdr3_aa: CASSLRGTGVSYEQYF
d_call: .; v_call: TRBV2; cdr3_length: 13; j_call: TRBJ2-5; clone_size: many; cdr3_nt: TGTGCCAGCAGGAACAGGGCACAAGAGACCCAGTACTTC; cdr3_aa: CASRNRAQETQYF